This entry lists 18 T cell receptor beta chains sequenced from one sample in a study of blood T cell repertoires in COVID-19. The table came from immunoSEQ multiplex PCR; TCRdb's copy has only in-frame clones and leaves some out. The data hold roughly 370,000 clones, with around 87% observed a single time. The sample was PBMCs or T cells enriched from blood (not recorded which). The receptors were sampled from a woman in her fifties or sixties who had recovered from COVID-19.

The CDR3 here is CASSMERGRTEAFF. The CDR3 DNA sequence: TGTGCCAGTAGTATGGAGAGGGGGCGAACTGAAGCTTTCTTT. V is TRBV19 and J is TRBJ1-1, with TRBD1 matching 7 bases. The trim removed 3 bases at V and 5 bases at J, leaving 6 bases unmatched. Germline V gives CDR1 LNHDA, CDR2 SQIVND (reference sequence). The CDR3 covers 14 residues.

The J gene is TRBJ1-1, the V gene TRBV6-5, with a tentative D call TRBD1 (6 bases). The CDR3 loop spans 11 amino acids. CDR1 is MNHEY, CDR2 SVGAGI, per germline. Trimming left V 4 bases short and J 10 bases short, with 10 bases between. This CDR3 reads CASSSTGRAFF. CDR3 sequence (DNA): TGTGCCAGCAGTTCTACAGGGAGAGCTTTCTTT.

The CDR3 region is CASSLRGDQYSNQPQHF. The CDR3 DNA sequence: TGTGCCAGTAGTCTTCGGGGGGATCAATATAGCAATCAGCCCCAGCATTTT. The chain carries TRBV19 and TRBJ1-5; maybe TRBD1 (5 bases). In germline, CDR1 is LNHDA, CDR2 SQIVND (reference sequence). Trimming pared 5 bases from V and 0 bases from J, leaving 17 bases between. The CDR3 sequence is 17 residues long.

The gene calls are TRBV7-2 and TRBJ1-2; D is uncertain. V was clipped by 3 bases and J by 2 bases, with 7 bases between them. There are 13 residues in the CDR3. In germline, CDR1 is SGHTA, CDR2 FQGNSA. The DNA for the CDR3 is TGTGCCAGCAGCTTTGGACTGAACTATGGCTACACCTTC. It yields the protein CASSFGLNYGYTF.

The rearrangement uses TRBV6-2 or TRBV6-3 and TRBJ1-5, with D tentatively TRBD1 (6 bases). The germline V and J ends were trimmed by 4 bases and 2 bases, with 12 bases remaining between them. The CDR3 sequence is 15 residues long. The germline CDR1 and CDR2 sequences are MNHEY and SVGEGT. CDR3 in DNA: TGTGCCAGCAGTTCCAGGGGTTTGGGCAATCAGCCCCAGCATTTT. Amino acids: CASSSRGLGNQPQHF.

The chain links TRBV6-2 or TRBV6-3 to TRBJ1-3; possible D gene TRBD1, 5 bases. This CDR3 is built from 17 residues. V lost 0 bases and J lost 1, with 13 bases in between. Germline lookup yields CDR1 MNHEY and CDR2 SVGEGT. The CDR3 nucleotides are TGTGCCAGCAGTTACTCCCAGGGTCGGATATCTGGAAACACCATATATTTT. Translation gives CASSYSQGRISGNTIYF.

The chain combines TRBV18 with TRBJ2-6; D is perhaps TRBD1 (6 bases). Trimming removed 6 bases at V and 0 bases at J, with 18 bases between. The CDR3 is 18 amino acids. Germline values: CDR1 KGHSH, CDR2 LQKENI. For the CDR3, the DNA is TGTGCCAGCTCCCTAGGCGACAGGATGGTCTCTGGGGCCAACGTCCTGACTTTC. Its translation is CASSLGDRMVSGANVLTF.

The sample holds one count of this clone. The chain recombines TRBV28 with TRBJ2-3, with a weak D call TRBD2 (6 bases). This CDR3 spans 17 amino acids. V was pared by 2 bases and J by 3 bases, with 18 bases between. Looked up from germline, CDR1 is MDHEN and CDR2 is SYDVKM. CDR3 coding DNA: TGTGCCAGCAGTTTAAGTAGATGGGGGGTACTAACAGATACGCAGTATTTT. Residues: CASSLSRWGVLTDTQYF.

This clone was observed once. The V gene is TRBV27, the J gene TRBJ1-6; D is uncertain. This CDR3 contains 15 residues. The V gene lost 3 bases and the J gene lost 7 bases, with 13 bases spanning the gap. Germline-derived CDR1 and CDR2 are MNHEY and SMNVEV (reference sequence). The CDR3 reads CASSFSPGRNSPLHF. The CDR3 DNA sequence: TGTGCCAGCAGTTTCTCACCGGGGAGGAATTCACCCCTCCACTTT.

The rearrangement uses TRBV30 and TRBJ1-4; D ambiguous. The germline V gene has CDR1 GTSNPN and CDR2 SVGIG (reference sequence). The ends were cut back, 0 bases at V and 7 bases at J, with 9 bases in the middle. The CDR3 loop spans 13 amino acids. The CDR3 DNA is TGTGCCTGGAGTGTACGGTCAGGTGAAAAACTGTTTTTT. It encodes CAWSVRSGEKLFF.

The V gene is TRBV7-2, the J gene TRBJ2-3; the match to TRBD2 covers 9 bases. The CDR3 totals 15 residues. The germline V gene has CDR1 SGHTA and CDR2 FQGNSA. The J segment lost 7 bases and the V segment lost 3 bases, leaving 8 bases of the junction unmatched. The CDR3, as DNA: TGTGCCAGCAGCTTGTCTAGCGGGGCCGGAAATACGCAGTATTTT. It translates to CASSLSSGAGNTQYF. The entire variable domain, with the rest obtained from reference TRBV7-2 and TRBJ2-3, is as follows: GAGVSQSPSNKVTEKGKDVELRCDPISGHTALYWYRQSLGQGLEFLIYFQGNSAPDKSGLPSDRFSAERTGGSVSTLTIQRTQQEDSAVYLCASSLSSGAGNTQYFGPGTRLTVL.

The CDR3: CASSQQGSYEQYF. The CDR3, as DNA: TGCGCCAGCAGCCAACAGGGATCCTACGAGCAGTACTTC. This sequence joins TRBV4-3 and TRBJ2-7; possible D gene TRBD1, 5 bases. Germline V lookup: CDR1 LGHNA, CDR2 YSLEER. The CDR3 length is 13 residues. Trimming stripped 2 bases from V and 1 base from J, with 6 bases between.

V is TRBV7-2 and J is TRBJ2-7; 7 bases are shared with TRBD2. The V gene's germline CDR1 is SGHTA and CDR2 FQGNSA. The CDR3 consists of 17 residues. Losses at the gene ends were 4 bases for V and 4 bases for J; bases not matched to a gene: 16. CDR3 amino acids: CASSSFRGTTGRYEQYF. The CDR3 DNA sequence: TGTGCCAGCAGCTCGTTCCGCGGGACTACGGGAAGGTACGAGCAGTACTTC.

The sample holds a few counts of this clone. The chain combines TRBV2 with TRBJ2-7, with D uncertain. V lost 5 bases and J lost 0, with 14 bases in between. Germline loops: CDR1 SNHLY, CDR2 FYNNEI. CDR3 length: 15 residues. CDR3 in amino acids: CASSMRLFSSYEQYF. CDR3 nucleotide sequence: TGTGCCAGCAGTATGCGACTGTTTAGCTCCTACGAGCAGTACTTC.

This sequence joins TRBV5-5 and TRBJ1-6; D is uncertain. V gave up 1 base and J gave up 9 bases, with 8 bases separating them. The CDR3 runs 13 residues. CDR1 is SGHKS and CDR2 is YYEKEE in the germline V gene (reference sequence). The CDR3: CASSLSAGSPLHF. As DNA, the CDR3 is TGTGCCAGCAGCTTGTCCGCCGGTTCACCCCTCCACTTT.

The chain carries TRBV19 and TRBJ1-5, with D possibly being TRBD1 (6 bases). The V end was cut by 5 bases, the J end by 3 bases, with 17 bases between. The CDR3 runs to 16 residues. The germline V gene has CDR1 LNHDA and CDR2 SQIVND (reference sequence). CDR3 in amino acids: CASSAQGLEYNQPQHF. In nucleotides, the CDR3 is TGTGCCAGTAGTGCACAGGGTCTAGAGTACAATCAGCCCCAGCATTTT.

This clone was counted a few times. The germline gene is not matched at one end of the junction; a read error may be the cause. The rearrangement links TRBV4-1 to TRBJ2-7; D perhaps matches TRBD2 (6 bases). Germline assignment: CDR1 MGHRA and CDR2 YSYEKL. The CDR3 runs to 15 residues. The CDR3 loop is CASSQEPGATYELYF. The CDR3 nucleotides read TGCGCCAGCAGCCAAGAACCGGGAGCAACCTACGAGCTGTACTTC.

V is TRBV30 and J is TRBJ1-5; a possible D gene is TRBD1 (6 bases). The V end was cut by 1 base, the J end by 7 bases, with 11 bases between. Germline loops: CDR1 GTSNPN, CDR2 SVGIG (reference sequence). This CDR3 spans 13 amino acids. For the CDR3, the DNA is TGTGCCTGGAGTGCAGGGGCCGGGCAGCCCCAGCATTTT. This encodes CAWSAGAGQPQHF.